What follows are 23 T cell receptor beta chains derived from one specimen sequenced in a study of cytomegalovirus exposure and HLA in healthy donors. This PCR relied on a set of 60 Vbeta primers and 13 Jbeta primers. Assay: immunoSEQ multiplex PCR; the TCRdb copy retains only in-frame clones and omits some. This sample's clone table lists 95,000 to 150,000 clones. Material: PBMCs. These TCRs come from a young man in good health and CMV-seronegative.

CDR3 sequence: CASSVEQNYGYTF. The CDR3 nucleotides read TGTGCCAGCAGCGTAGAACAGAACTATGGCTACACCTTC. The chain combines TRBV9 with TRBJ1-2, with D unresolved. Deletions cut 0 bases from V and 2 bases from J, with 5 bases between. Germline values: CDR1 SGDLS, CDR2 YYNGEE. This CDR3 spans 13 amino acids.

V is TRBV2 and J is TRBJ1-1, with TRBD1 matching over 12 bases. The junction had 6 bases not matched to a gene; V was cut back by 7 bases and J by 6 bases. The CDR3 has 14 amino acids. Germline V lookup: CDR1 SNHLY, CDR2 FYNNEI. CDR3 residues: CASTAGTGGSEAFF. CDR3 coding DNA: TGTGCCAGCACCGCTGGGACAGGGGGCTCTGAAGCTTTCTTT.

The CDR3 region is CATSRVVYDRKETQYF. The CDR3 coding sequence is TGTGCCACCAGCAGAGTGGTTTATGACAGAAAAGAGACCCAGTACTTC. The chain employs TRBV15 and TRBJ2-5; D is perhaps TRBD1 (5 bases). From germline, CDR1 is LNHNV and CDR2 YYDKDF (reference sequence). V was clipped by 1 base and J by 3 bases, with 15 bases between them. This CDR3 is built from 16 residues.

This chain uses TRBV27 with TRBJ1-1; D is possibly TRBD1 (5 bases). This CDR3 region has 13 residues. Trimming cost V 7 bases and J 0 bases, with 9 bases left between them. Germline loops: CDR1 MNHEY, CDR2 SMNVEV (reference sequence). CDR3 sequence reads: CASKAGVNTEAFF. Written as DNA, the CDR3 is TGTGCCAGCAAGGCGGGGGTGAACACTGAAGCTTTCTTT.

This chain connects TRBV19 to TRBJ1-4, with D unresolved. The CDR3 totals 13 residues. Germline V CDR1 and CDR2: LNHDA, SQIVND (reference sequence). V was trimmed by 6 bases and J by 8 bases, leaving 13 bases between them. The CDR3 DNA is TGTGCCAGTAGCGCCACAGTGATAGAAAAACTGTTTTTT. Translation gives CASSATVIEKLFF.

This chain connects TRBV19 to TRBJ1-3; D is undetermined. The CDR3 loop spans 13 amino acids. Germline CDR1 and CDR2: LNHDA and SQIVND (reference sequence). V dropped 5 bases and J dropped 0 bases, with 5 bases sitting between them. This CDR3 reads CASSQYSGNTIYF. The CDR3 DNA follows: TGTGCCAGTAGTCAGTACTCTGGAAACACCATATATTTT.

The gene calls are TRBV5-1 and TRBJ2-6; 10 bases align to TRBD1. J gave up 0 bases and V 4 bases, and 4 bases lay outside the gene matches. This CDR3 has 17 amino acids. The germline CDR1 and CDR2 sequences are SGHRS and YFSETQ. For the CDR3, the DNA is TGCGCCAGCAGCCCGACAGGGGGCCTCTCTGGGGCCAACGTCCTGACTTTC. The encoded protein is CASSPTGGLSGANVLTF.

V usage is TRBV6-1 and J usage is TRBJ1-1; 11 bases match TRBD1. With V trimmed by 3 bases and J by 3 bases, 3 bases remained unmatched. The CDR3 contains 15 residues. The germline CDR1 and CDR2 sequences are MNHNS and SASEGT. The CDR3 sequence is CASSEDRGPYTEAFF. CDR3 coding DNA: TGTGCCAGCAGTGAGGACAGGGGGCCGTACACTGAAGCTTTCTTT.

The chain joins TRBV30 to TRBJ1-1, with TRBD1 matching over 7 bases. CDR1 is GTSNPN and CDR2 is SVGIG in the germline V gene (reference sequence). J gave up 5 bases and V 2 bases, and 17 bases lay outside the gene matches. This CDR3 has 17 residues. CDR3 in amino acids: CAWSPFQSVGRGTEAFF. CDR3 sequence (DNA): TGTGCCTGGAGTCCCTTTCAATCCGTGGGCAGGGGGACTGAAGCTTTCTTT.

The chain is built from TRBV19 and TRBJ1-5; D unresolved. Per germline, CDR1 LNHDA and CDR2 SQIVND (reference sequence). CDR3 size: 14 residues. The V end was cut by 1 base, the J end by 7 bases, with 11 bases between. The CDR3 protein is CASSIGEREQPQHF. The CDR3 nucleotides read TGTGCCAGTAGTATAGGGGAGCGAGAACAGCCCCAGCATTTT. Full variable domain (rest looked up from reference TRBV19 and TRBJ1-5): DGGITQSPKYLFRKEGQNVTLSCEQNLNHDAMYWYRQDPGQGLRLIYYSQIVNDFQKGDIAEGYSVSREKKESFPLTVTSAQKNPTAFYLCASSIGEREQPQHFGDGTRLSIL.

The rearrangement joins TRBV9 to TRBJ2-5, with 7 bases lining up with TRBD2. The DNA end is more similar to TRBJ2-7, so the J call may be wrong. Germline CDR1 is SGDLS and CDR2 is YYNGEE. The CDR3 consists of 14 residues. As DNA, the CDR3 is TGTGCCAGCAGCGCGGGGGGTCCTTCCTACGAGCAGTACTTC. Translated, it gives CASSAGGPSYEQYF.

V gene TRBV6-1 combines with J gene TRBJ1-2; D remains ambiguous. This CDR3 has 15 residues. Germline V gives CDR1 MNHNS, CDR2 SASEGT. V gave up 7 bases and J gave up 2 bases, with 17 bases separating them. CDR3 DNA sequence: TGTGCCAGCATCCCTACGATAACCTGGAACTATGGCTACACCTTC. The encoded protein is CASIPTITWNYGYTF.

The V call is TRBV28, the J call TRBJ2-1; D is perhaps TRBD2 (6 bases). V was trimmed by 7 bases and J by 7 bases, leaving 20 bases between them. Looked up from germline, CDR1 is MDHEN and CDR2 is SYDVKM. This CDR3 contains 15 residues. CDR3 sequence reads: CASNGVRDSGNEQFF. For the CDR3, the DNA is TGTGCCAGCAACGGGGTACGGGATAGCGGAAATGAGCAGTTCTTC.

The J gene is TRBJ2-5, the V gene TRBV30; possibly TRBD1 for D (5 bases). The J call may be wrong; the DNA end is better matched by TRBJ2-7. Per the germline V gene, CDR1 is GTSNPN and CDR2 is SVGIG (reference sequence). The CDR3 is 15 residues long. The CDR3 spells CAWSVGRTPFYEQYF. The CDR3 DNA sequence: TGTGCCTGGAGTGTCGGCCGGACACCGTTCTACGAGCAGTACTTC.

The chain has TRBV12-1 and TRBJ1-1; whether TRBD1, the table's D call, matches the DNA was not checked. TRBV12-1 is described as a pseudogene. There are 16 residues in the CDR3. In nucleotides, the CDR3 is TGTGCCAGCAGCGTGTGGGGCATGAATGGGAATACTGAAGCTTTCTTT. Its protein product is CASSVWGMNGNTEAFF.

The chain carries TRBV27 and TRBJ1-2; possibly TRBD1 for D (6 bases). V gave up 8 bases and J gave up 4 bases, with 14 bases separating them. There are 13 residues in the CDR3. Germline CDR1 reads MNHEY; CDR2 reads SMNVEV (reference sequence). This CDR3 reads CASGKGVSYGYTF. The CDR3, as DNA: TGTGCCAGCGGGAAGGGGGTAAGCTATGGCTACACCTTC.

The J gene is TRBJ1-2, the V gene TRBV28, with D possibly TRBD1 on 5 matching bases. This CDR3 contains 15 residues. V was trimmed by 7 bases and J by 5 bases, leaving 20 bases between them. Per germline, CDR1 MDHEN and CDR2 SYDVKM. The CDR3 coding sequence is TGTGCCAGCACCCTCGGGGGAGGGGCCTTGTATGGCTACACCTTC. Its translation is CASTLGGGALYGYTF.

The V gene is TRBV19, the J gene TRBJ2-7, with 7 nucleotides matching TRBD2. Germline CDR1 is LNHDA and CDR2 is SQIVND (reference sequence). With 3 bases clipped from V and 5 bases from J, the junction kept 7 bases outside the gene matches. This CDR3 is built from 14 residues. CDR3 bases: TGTGCCAGTAGTATGGTGGCAGGGAGGGACGAGCAGTACTTC. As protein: CASSMVAGRDEQYF.

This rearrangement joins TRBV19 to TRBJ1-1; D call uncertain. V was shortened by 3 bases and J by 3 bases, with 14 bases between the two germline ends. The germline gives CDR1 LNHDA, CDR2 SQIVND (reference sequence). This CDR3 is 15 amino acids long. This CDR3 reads CASSMAPVTHTEAFF. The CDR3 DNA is TGTGCCAGTAGTATGGCCCCAGTAACCCACACTGAAGCTTTCTTT.

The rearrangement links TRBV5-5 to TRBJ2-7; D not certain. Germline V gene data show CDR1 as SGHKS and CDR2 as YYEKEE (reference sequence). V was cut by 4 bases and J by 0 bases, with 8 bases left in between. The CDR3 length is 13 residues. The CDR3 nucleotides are TGTGCCAGCAGCAACCGGGTCTCCTACGAGCAGTACTTC. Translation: CASSNRVSYEQYF.

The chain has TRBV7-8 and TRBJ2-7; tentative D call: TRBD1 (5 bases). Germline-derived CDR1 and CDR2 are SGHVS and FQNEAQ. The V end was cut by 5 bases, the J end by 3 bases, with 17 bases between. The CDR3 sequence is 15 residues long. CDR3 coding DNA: TGTGCCAGCAGCCACCGACAGACATCAAACTACGAGCAGTACTTC. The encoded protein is CASSHRQTSNYEQYF.

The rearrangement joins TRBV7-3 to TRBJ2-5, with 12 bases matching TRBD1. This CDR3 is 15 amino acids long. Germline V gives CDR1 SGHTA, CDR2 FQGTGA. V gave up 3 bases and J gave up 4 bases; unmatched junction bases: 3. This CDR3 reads CASSLGQGASETQYF. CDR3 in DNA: TGTGCCAGCAGCTTGGGACAGGGGGCATCAGAGACCCAGTACTTC.

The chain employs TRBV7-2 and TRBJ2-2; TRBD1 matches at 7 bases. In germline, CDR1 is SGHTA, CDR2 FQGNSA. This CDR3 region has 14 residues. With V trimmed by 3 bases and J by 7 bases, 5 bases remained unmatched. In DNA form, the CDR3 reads TGTGCCAGCAGCTTGGGACAGAGGGACGGGGAGCTGTTTTTT. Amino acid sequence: CASSLGQRDGELFF.